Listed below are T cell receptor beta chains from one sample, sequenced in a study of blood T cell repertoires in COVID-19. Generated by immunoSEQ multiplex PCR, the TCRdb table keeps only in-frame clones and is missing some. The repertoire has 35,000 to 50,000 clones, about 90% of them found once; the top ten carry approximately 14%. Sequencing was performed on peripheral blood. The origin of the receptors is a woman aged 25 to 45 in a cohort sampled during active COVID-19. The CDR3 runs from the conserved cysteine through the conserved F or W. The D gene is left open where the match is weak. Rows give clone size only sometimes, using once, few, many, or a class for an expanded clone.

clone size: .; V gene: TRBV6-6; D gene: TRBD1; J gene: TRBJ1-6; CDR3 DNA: TGTGCCAGCAGTCCCACATTACAGGGGGCAAGGAATTCACCCCTCCACTTT; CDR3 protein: CASSPTLQGARNSPLHF
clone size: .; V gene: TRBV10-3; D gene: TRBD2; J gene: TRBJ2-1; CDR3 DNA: TGTGCCACCAACCATCGGACTAGCGGGAGTAGTGTGCGGGATGAGCAGTTCTTC; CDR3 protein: CATNHRTSGSSVRDEQFF
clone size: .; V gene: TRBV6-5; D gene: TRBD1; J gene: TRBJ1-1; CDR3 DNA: TGTGCCAGCAGTTACGGCGCTACAGGGGAAATAGCTGAAGCTTTCTTT; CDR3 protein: CASSYGATGEIAEAFF
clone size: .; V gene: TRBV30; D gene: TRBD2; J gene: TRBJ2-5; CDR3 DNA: TGTGCCTGGAACCAGCGGGGAAAAGAGACCCAGTACTTC; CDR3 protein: CAWNQRGKETQYF
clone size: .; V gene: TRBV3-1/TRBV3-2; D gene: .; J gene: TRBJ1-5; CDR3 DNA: TGTGCCAGCAGCCCAAGCAAATCACAGGGCAGTCTGGTCCATTTT; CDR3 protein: CASSPSKSQGSLVHF
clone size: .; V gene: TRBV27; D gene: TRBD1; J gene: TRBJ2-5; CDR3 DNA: TGTGCCAGCAGTTCAGCACAGGGGGCCGGAGAGACCCAGTACTTC; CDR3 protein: CASSSAQGAGETQYF
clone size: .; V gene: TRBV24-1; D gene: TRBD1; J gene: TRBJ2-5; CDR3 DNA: TGTGCCACCAGTGATGCCCCACCGGGACAGAGGCAAGAGACCCAGTACTTC; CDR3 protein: CATSDAPPGQRQETQYF
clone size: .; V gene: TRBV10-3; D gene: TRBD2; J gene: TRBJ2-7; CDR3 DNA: TGTGCCACCCAGACTAGCGGGAGGGCCCGCGAGCAGTACTTC; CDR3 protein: CATQTSGRAREQYF
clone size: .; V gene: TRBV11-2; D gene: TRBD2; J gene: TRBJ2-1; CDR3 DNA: TGTGCCAGCAGCTTAAGCGGGAGCTCCTACAATGAGCAGTTCTTC; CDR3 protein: CASSLSGSSYNEQFF
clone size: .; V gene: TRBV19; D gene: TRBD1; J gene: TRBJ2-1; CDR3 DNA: TGTGCCAGTAGTATAGACAAGGGGGCCCTAGGCTCGGGTGAGCAGTTCTTC; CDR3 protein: CASSIDKGALGSGEQFF
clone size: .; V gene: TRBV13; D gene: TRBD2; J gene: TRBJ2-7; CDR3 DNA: TGTGCCAGCAGCTTAGGGGGACTAGCGGGAGTGGAGCAGTACTTC; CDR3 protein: CASSLGGLAGVEQYF
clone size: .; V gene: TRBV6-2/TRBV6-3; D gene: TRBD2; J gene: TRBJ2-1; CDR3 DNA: TGTGCCAGCAGTTATCTAGCGGGAGGGCAGTACAATGAGCAGTTCTTC; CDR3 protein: CASSYLAGGQYNEQFF
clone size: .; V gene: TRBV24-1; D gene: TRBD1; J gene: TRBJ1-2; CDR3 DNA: TGTGCCACCAGTGATGTTTCATCCGGGACAGGGTACGGCTACACCTTC; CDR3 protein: CATSDVSSGTGYGYTF
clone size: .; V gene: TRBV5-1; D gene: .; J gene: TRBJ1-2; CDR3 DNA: TGCGCCAGCAGCTTGGTTCCGGCTAACTATGGCTACACCTTC; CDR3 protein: CASSLVPANYGYTF
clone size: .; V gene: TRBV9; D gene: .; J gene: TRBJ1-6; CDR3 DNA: TGTGCCAGCAGCGTAGCTCAGTTCCACTCCTATAATTCACCCCTCCACTTT; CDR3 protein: CASSVAQFHSYNSPLHF
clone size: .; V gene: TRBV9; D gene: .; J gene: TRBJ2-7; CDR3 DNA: TGTGCCAGCAGCGCCGGCCGGGTCTCAAAAGCCTACGAGCAGTACTTC; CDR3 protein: CASSAGRVSKAYEQYF
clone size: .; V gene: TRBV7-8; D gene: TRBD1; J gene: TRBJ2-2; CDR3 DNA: TGTGCCAGCAGCCTGACAGGGAATACCGGGGAGCTGTTTTTT; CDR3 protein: CASSLTGNTGELFF
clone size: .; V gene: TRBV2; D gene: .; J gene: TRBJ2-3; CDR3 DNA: TGTGCCAGCAGCCTGACTGGAGATACGCAGTATTTT; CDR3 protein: CASSLTGDTQYF
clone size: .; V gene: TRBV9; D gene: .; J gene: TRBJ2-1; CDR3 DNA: TGTGCCAGCAGCGTAAGTGGGACTTCGTACAATGAGCAGTTCTTC; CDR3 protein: CASSVSGTSYNEQFF
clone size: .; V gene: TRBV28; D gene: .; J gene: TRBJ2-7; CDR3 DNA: TGTGCCAGCAGTTTGGAGCTCTCCTACGAGCAGTACTTC; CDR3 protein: CASSLELSYEQYF
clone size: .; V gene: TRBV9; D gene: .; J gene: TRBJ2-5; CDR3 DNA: TGTGCCAGCAGCCCTCCTATCGGGAGGGGGCAGACCCAGTACTTC; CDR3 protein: CASSPPIGRGQTQYF
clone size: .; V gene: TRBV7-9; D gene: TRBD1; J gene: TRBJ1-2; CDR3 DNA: TGTGCCAGCAGCGTGGGACAGGGGCGAGACAAAGATGGCTACACCTTC; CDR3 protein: CASSVGQGRDKDGYTF
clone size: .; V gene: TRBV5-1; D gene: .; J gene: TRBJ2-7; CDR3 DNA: TGCGCCAGCAGCTCGCAGACCTACGAGCAGTACTTC; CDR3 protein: CASSSQTYEQYF
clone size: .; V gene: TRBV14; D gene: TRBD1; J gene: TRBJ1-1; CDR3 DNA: TGTGCCAGCAGCCAAGATTGGGCAGGGGGCTTGGACACTGAAGCTTTCTTT; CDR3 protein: CASSQDWAGGLDTEAFF
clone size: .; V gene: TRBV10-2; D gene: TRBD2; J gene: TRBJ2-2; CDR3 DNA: TGCGCCAGCAGCCTGGGACTAGCGGGAGTTCAGCACACCGGGGAGCTGTTTTTT; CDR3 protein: CASSLGLAGVQHTGELFF
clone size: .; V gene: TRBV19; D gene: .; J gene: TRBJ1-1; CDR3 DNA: TGTGCCAGTAATCAGGGATATAACACTGAAGCTTTCTTT; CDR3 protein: CASNQGYNTEAFF
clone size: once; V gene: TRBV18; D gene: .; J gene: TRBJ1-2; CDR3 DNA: TGTGCCAGCTCACCATCGGACGGGGGCTATGGCTACACCTTC; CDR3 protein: CASSPSDGGYGYTF
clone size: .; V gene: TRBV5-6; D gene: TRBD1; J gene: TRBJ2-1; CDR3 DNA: TGTGCCAGCAGCTTGGCCTTCGGACAGGGATACAATGAGCAGTTCTTC; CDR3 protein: CASSLAFGQGYNEQFF
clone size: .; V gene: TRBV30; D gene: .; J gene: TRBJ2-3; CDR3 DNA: TGTGCCTGGAGTCGATCTTCGGGCACAGATACGCAGTATTTT; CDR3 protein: CAWSRSSGTDTQYF
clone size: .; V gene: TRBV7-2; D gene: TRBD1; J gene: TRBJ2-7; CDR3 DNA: TGTGCCAGCAGCTTAGACAGGGGGGCTTCCTACGAGCAGTACTTC; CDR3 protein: CASSLDRGASYEQYF
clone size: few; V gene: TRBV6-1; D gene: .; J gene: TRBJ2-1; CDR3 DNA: TGTGCCAGCAGTGAAGATCAGGGGAGGTTCTTC; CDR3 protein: CASSEDQGRFF
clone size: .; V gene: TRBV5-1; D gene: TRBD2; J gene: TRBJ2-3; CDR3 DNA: TGCGCCAGCAGCTTGGCCTTGACTAGCGGAGACACAGATACGCAGTATTTT; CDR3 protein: CASSLALTSGDTDTQYF
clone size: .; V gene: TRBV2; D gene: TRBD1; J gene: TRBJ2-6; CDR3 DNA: TGTGCCAGGGAGACAGGGGCATCCTCTGGGGCCAACGTCCTGACTTTC; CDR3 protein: CARETGASSGANVLTF
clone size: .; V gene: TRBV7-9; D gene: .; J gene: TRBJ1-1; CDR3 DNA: TGTGCCAGCAGCTTACCCTTGAACACTGAAGCTTTCTTT; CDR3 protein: CASSLPLNTEAFF
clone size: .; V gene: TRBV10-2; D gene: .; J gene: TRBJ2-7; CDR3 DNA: TGCGCCAGCAGGTTCGAGTACGAGCAGTACTTC; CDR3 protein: CASRFEYEQYF
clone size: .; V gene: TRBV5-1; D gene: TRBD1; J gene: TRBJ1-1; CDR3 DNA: TGCGCCAGCAGCTCGGGCATGGACAGGGCCCTCACTGAAGCTTTCTTT; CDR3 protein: CASSSGMDRALTEAFF
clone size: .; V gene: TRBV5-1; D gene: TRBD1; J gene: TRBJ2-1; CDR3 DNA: TGCGCCAGCAGCGGCATAACAGGGGTGGGCTACAATGAGCAGTTCTTC; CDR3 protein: CASSGITGVGYNEQFF
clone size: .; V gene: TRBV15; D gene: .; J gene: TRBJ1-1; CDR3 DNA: TGTGCCACCAGCAGAGACCCACGGGGGGGGTACACTGAAGCTTTCTTT; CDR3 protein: CATSRDPRGGYTEAFF
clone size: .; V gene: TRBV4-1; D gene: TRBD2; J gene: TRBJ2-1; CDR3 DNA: TGCGCCAGCAGCCTTAACCCCCTAGCGGCCATCTCGCATGAGCAGTTCTTC; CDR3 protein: CASSLNPLAAISHEQFF
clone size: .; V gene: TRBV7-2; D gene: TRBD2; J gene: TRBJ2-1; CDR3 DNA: TGTGCCAACACCCTGACTAGCGGGAGGGGTGAGCAGTTCTTC; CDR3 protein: CANTLTSGRGEQFF
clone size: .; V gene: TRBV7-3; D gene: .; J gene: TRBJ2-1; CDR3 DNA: TGTGCCAGCAGCGGCCCCATGGACAATGAGCAGTTCTTC; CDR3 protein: CASSGPMDNEQFF
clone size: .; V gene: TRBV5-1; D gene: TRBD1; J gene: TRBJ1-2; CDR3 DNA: TGCGCCAGCAGCCCGGGACAGCCCTCATATGGCTACACCTTC; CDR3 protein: CASSPGQPSYGYTF
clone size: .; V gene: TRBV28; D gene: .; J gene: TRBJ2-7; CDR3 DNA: TGTGCCAGCAGTTTGTCGGGGAGGAACGAGCAGTACTTC; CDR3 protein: CASSLSGRNEQYF
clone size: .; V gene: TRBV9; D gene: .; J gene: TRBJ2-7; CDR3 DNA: TGTGCCAGCACTAGCTACGAGCAGTACTTC; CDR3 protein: CASTSYEQYF
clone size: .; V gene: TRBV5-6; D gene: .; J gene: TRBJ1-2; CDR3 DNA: TGTGCCAGCAGCTTGGACTTCCACGGCTACACCTTC; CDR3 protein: CASSLDFHGYTF
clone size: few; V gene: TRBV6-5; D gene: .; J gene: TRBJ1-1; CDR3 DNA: TGTGCCAGCAGTTCAACACGGAACACTGAAGCTTTCTTT; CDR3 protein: CASSSTRNTEAFF
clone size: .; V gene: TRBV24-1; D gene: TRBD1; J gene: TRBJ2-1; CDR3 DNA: TGTGCCACCAGTGATTCAGGCAGGGGGCCCAGCTCCTACAATGAGCAGTTCTTC; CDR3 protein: CATSDSGRGPSSYNEQFF